This entry describes one T cell receptor beta chain. Antigen: not known. The CDR3 is made up of 16 amino acids. These data are taken from a study of cytomegalovirus exposure and HLA in healthy donors. Study results and limitations: Researchers reportedly found TCR beta sequences accurately predicted most subjects' HLA-A and HLA-B alleles.

With 60 Vbeta and 13 Jbeta primers, the PCR was carried out. Only in-frame clones appear in the TCRdb table, and some are missing; sequencing was by immunoSEQ multiplex PCR. The data contain approximately 290,000 clones, 75% to 85% of them singletons. This TCR came from a girl aged 2-9 years in good health and CMV-seronegative. This sequence joins TRBV21-1 and TRBJ2-1; whether TRBD2, the table's D call, matches the DNA was not checked. TRBV21-1 is an annotated pseudogene. Sequencing was performed on PBMCs. The CDR3 spells CASSLTGTRLRNEQFF. In nucleotides, the CDR3 is TGTGCCAGCAGCCTGACCGGGACTAGGCTTCGCAATGAGCAGTTCTTC.